A selection of T cell receptor beta chains follows, all from one sample in a study of blood T cell repertoires in COVID-19. Produced via immunoSEQ multiplex PCR; TCRdb's table is partial and in-frame only. The table has a few hundred thousand clones, 75% to 90% seen once. The sequenced material came from peripheral blood. The source of these receptors is a man in his 60s who had recovered from COVID-19. The CDR3 runs from the conserved cysteine through the conserved F or W. A D gene is named only where the DNA matches it firmly. Size is omitted from some rows. Given values are once, few, many or a class for expanded clones.

TRBV24-1	TRBJ1-5	.	.	CATSDFHRKNGQPQHF	TGTGCCACCAGTGATTTTCACAGGAAAAATGGTCAGCCCCAGCATTTT
TRBV6-5	TRBJ2-6	.	.	CATDPSSGANVLTF	TGTGCCACAGATCCCAGCTCTGGGGCCAACGTCCTGACTTTC
TRBV3-1/TRBV3-2	TRBJ2-2	.	.	CASSQLTVNTGELFF	TGTGCCAGCAGCCAATTGACAGTGAACACCGGGGAGCTGTTTTTT
TRBV27	TRBJ1-1	TRBD1	.	CASSLQQGAIRAFF	TGTGCCAGCAGTTTACAACAGGGGGCGATAAGAGCTTTCTTT
TRBV5-5	TRBJ1-1	.	.	CASSLAVQMNTEAFF	TGTGCCAGCAGCTTGGCCGTTCAGATGAACACTGAAGCTTTCTTT
TRBV6-5	TRBJ2-1	.	.	CASSDWIYNEQFF	TGTGCCAGCTCGGACTGGATCTACAATGAGCAGTTCTTC
TRBV6-1	TRBJ1-4	.	.	CASSERGATREKLFF	TGTGCCAGCAGTGAAAGGGGTGCTACAAGGGAAAAACTGTTTTTT
TRBV7-2	TRBJ1-4	.	.	CASAWAQGQLFF	TGTGCCAGCGCTTGGGCTCAGGGTCAACTGTTTTTT
TRBV9	TRBJ2-3	.	.	CASSAQTDTQYF	TGTGCCAGCAGCGCTCAGACAGATACGCAGTATTTT
TRBV18	TRBJ1-1	.	few	CASSRNNYEGTEAFF	TGTGCCAGCTCACGCAACAATTATGAGGGCACTGAAGCTTTCTTT
TRBV29-1	TRBJ2-1	.	.	CSGSERSSYNEQFF	TGCAGCGGTTCTGAGCGGAGCTCCTACAATGAGCAGTTCTTC
TRBV27	TRBJ1-2	.	once	CASSFSGYGYTF	TGTGCCAGCAGTTTTAGCGGATATGGCTACACCTTC
TRBV28	TRBJ2-7	TRBD2	.	CASRPQSGGAKQYF	TGTGCCAGCAGGCCCCAAAGCGGGGGGGCGAAGCAGTACTTC
TRBV5-1	TRBJ2-1	.	.	CASSLVLNEQFF	TGCGCCAGCAGCTTGGTACTCAATGAGCAGTTCTTC
TRBV28	TRBJ1-4	.	.	CASSLTGSNEKLFF	TGTGCCAGCAGCCTTACAGGGTCTAATGAAAAACTGTTTTTT
TRBV7-6	TRBJ2-7	.	.	CASKAGDASLEQYF	TGTGCCAGCAAAGCAGGGGACGCCTCTTTGGAGCAGTACTTC